This TCR beta chain is drawn from a study of T cell responses to AZD1222 COVID-19 vaccine. Study-level findings and limits: The donor group comprised mostly white British people and more females; the analysis possibly underestimated clonal diversity. The study reported that nearly half of spike-specific TCRs target unmutated variant regions.

This clone was detected once. The antigen is undetermined. Germline CDR1 MGHRA, CDR2 YSYEKL. This CDR3 has 15 residues. The junction had 3 bases not matched to a gene; V was cut back by 4 bases and J by 0 bases. Assay used: immunoSEQ multiplex PCR; TCRdb lists only in-frame clones, some missing. The data contain about 180,000 clones, over 80% of them singletons. The chain links TRBV4-1 to TRBJ1-5; 7 bases line up with TRBD1. The sequencing used peripheral blood, collected on day 0 of AZD1222 vaccination. This TCR derives from an adult in good health. The CDR3 DNA reads TGCGCCAGCAGCCCGACAGGGAATAGCAATCAGCCCCAGCATTTT. Its protein product is CASSPTGNSNQPQHF.